The clone carrying this T cell receptor beta chain was detected many times. CDR1 and CDR2 from the germline V gene are SNHLY and FYNNEI. The length of the CDR3 is 14 residues. With 6 bases removed from V and 6 bases from J, the gap between germline ends came to 14 bases. This sample was included in a study of spatial heterogeneity in lung cancer. This sample's time point: sample taken at primary tumor resection. TCRdb reanalysed the 5' RACE reads using MiXCR and keeps one entry per CDR3 protein. This sample has 40,000 or so distinct CDR3 sequences, with under 4% found just once. The clonotype originates from a male donor with early-stage non-small cell lung cancer. The rearrangement uses TRBV2 and TRBJ1-4, with D possibly matching TRBD1 (6 bases). The sample was normal lung tissue next to the tumor, taken at surgery. CDR3 in DNA: TGTGCCAGCAGCCAAACAGGGAGTTATGAAAAACTGTTTTTT. This sequence encodes CASSQTGSYEKLFF.